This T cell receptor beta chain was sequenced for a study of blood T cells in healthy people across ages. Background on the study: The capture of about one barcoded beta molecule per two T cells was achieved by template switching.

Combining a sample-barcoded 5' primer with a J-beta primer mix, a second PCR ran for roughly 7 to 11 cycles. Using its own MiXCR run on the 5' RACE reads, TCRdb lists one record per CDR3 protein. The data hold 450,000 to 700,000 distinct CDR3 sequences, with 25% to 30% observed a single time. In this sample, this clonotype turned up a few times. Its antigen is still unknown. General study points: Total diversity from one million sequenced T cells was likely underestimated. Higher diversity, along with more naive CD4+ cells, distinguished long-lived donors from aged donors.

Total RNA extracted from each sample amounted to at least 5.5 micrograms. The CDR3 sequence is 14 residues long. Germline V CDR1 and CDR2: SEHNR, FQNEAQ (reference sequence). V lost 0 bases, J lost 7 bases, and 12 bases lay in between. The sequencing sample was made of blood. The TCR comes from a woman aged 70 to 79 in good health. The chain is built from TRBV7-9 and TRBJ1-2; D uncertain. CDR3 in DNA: TGTGCCAGCAGCTTAGCCCCTCAAGCATTTGGCTACACCTTC. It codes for CASSLAPQAFGYTF.